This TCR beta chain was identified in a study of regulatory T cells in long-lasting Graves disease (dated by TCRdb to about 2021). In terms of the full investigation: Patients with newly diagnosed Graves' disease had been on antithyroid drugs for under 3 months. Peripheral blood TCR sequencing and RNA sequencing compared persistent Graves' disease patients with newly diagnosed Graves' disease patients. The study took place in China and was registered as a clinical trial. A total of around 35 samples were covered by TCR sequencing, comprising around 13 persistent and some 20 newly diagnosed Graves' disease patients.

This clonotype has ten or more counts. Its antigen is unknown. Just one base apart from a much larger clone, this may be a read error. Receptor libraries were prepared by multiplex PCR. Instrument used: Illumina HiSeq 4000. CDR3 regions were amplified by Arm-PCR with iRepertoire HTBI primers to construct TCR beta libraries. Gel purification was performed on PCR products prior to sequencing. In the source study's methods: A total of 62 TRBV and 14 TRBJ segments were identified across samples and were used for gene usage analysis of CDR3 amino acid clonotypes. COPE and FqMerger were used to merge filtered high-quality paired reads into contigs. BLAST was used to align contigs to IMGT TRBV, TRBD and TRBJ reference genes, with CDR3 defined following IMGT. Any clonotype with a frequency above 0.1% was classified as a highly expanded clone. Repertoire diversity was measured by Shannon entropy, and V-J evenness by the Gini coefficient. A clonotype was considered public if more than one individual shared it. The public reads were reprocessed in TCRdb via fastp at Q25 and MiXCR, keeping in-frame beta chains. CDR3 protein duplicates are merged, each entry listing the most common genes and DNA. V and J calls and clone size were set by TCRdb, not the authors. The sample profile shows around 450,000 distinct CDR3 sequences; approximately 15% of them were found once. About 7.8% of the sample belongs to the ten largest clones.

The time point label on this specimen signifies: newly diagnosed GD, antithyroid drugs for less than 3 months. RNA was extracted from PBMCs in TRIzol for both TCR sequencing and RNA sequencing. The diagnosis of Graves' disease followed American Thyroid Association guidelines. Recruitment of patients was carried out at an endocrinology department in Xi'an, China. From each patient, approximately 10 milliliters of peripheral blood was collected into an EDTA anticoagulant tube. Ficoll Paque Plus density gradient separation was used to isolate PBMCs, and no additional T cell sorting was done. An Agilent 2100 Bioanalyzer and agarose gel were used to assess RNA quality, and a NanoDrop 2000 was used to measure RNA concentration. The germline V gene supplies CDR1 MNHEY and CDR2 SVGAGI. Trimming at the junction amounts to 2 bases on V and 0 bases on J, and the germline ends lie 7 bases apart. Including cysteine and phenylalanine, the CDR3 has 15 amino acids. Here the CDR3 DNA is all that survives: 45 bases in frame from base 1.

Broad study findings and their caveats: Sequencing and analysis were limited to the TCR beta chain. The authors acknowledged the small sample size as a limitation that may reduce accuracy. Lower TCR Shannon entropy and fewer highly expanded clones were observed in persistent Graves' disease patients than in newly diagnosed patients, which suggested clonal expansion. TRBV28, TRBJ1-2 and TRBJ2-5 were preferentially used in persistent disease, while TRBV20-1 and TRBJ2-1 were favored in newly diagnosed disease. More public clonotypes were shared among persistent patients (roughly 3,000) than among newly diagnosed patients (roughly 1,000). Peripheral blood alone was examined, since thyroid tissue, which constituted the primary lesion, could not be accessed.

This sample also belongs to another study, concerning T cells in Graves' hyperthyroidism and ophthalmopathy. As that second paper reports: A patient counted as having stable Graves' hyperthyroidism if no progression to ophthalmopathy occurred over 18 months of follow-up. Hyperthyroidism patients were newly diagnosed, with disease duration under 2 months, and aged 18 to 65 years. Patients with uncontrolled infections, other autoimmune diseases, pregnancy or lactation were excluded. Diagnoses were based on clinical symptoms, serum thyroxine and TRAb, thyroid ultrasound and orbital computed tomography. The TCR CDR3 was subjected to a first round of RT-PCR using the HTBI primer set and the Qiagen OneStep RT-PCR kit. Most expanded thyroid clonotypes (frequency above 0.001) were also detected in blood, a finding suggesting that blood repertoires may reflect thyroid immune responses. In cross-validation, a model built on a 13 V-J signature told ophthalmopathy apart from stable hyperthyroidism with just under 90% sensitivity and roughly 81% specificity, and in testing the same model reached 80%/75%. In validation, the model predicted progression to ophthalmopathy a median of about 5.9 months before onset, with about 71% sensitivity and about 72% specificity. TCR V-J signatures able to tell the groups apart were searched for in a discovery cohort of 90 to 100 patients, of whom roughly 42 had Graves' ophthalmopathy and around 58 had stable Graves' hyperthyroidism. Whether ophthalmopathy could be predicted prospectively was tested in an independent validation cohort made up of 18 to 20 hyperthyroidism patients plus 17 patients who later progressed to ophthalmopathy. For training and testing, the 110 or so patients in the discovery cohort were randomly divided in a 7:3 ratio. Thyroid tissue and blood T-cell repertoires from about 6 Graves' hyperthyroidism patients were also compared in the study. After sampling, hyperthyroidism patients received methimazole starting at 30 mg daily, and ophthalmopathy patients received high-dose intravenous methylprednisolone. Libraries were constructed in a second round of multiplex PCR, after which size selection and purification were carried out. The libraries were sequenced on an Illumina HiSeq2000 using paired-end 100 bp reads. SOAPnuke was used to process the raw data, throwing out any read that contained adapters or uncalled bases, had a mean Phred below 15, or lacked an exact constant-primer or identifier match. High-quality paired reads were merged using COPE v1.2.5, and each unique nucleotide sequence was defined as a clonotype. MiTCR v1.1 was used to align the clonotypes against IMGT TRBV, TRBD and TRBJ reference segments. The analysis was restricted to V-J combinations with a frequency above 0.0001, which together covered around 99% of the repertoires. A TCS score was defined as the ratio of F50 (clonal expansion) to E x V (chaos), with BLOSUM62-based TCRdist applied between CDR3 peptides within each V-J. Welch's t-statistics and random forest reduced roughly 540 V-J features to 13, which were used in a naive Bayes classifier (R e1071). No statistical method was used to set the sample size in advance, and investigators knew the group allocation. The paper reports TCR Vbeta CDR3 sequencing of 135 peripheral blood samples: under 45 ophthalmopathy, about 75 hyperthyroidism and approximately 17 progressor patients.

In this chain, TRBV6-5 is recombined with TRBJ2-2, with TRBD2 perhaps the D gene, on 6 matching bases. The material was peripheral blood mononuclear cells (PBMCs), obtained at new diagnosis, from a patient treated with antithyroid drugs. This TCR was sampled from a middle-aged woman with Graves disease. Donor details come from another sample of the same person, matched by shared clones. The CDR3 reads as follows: CASSYRGTNTGELFF. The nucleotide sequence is TGTGCCAGCAGTTACCGGGGGACGAACACCGGGGAGCTGTTTTTT.